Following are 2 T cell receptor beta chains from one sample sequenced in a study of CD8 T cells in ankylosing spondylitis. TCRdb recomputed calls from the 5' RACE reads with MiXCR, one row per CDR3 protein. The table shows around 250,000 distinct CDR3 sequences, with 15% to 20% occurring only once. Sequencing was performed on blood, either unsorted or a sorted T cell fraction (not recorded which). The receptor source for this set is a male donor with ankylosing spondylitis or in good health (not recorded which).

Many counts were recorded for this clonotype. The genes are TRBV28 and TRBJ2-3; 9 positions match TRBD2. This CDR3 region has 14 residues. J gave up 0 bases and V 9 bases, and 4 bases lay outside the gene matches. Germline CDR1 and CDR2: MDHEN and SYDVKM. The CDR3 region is CASATSGSTDTQYF. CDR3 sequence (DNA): TGTGCCAGTGCCACTAGCGGGAGCACAGATACGCAGTATTTT.

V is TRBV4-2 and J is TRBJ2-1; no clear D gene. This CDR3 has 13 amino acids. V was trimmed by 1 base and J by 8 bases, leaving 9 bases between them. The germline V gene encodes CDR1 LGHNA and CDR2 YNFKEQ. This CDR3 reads CASSQVPGDEQFF. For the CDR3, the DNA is TGTGCCAGCAGCCAAGTTCCGGGCGATGAGCAGTTCTTC.